Following are 32 T cell receptor beta chains from one sample sequenced in a study of shared clonotypes between healthy human individuals. The assay was immunoSEQ multiplex PCR, and TCRdb's table has in-frame clones only and misses some. Of 1,500,000 or so clones in the sample, about 98.5% were seen once. Specimen: naive CD4+ T cells sorted from blood. Subset defined: CD45RA+ positively selected. The receptors come from a man aged 25-45 years in good health.

This chain connects TRBV28 to TRBJ2-1; D is unresolved. V dropped 2 bases and J dropped 4 bases, with 6 bases sitting between them. CDR3 length equals 13 residues. Germline values: CDR1 MDHEN, CDR2 SYDVKM. This chain's CDR3 is CASSLGGYNEQFF. In DNA, the CDR3 is TGTGCCAGCAGTTTAGGTGGTTACAATGAGCAGTTCTTC.

CDR3 sequence reads: CASSVSLGTGGDTIYF. The CDR3 DNA reads as TGTGCCAGCAGCGTATCCCTAGGGACAGGGGGAGACACCATATATTTT. The chain couples TRBV9 to TRBJ1-3; 11 bases are shared with TRBD1. The CDR3 runs to 16 residues. The germline CDR1 and CDR2 sequences are SGDLS and YYNGEE. After removal of 1 base from V and 8 bases from J, the junction contained 8 bases not matched to a gene.

The chain couples TRBV7-2 to TRBJ2-2, with D unclear. V was cut by 3 bases and J by 4 bases, with 9 bases left in between. The V gene's germline CDR1 is SGHTA and CDR2 FQGNSA. The CDR3 is 14 amino acids. The CDR3 protein is CASSFDLFTGELFF. The CDR3 DNA follows: TGTGCCAGCAGCTTCGACCTGTTCACCGGGGAGCTGTTTTTT.

The gene calls are TRBV5-5 and TRBJ2-3; the match to TRBD2 covers 12 bases. Trimming took 4 bases from V and 5 from J; bases not matched to a gene: 11. Germline CDR1 reads SGHKS; CDR2 reads YYEKEE (reference sequence). This CDR3 has 17 residues. The CDR3 coding sequence is TGTGCCAGCAGCAACCGACTAGCGGGAGTCTTACAAGATACGCAGTATTTT. It codes for CASSNRLAGVLQDTQYF.

The chain combines TRBV5-5 with TRBJ1-5; no clear D gene. The CDR3 loop spans 15 amino acids. Germline values: CDR1 SGHKS, CDR2 YYEKEE (reference sequence). Trimming removed 0 bases at V and 5 bases at J, with 12 bases between. The CDR3 DNA follows: TGTGCCAGCAGCTTGGGACACACGTTTGATCAGCCCCAGCATTTT. Translated, it gives CASSLGHTFDQPQHF.

The rearrangement uses TRBV10-3 and TRBJ2-2, with TRBD1 as a possible D gene (6 bases). Germline CDR1 and CDR2: ENHRY and SYGVKD. Between the trimmed V and J ends, which lost 3 bases and 1 base, there was a span of 12 bases. The CDR3 sequence is 16 residues long. The CDR3, as DNA: TGTGCCATCAGTGATCGCGGACAGCGGAACACCGGGGAGCTGTTTTTT. Protein: CAISDRGQRNTGELFF.

This chain uses TRBV19 with TRBJ2-2; possibly TRBD2 for D (5 bases). The CDR3 is made up of 16 amino acids. Germline V lookup: CDR1 LNHDA, CDR2 SQIVND (reference sequence). The ends were cut back, 8 bases at V and 3 bases at J, with 19 bases in the middle. CDR3 sequence reads: CASHPPLERHTGELFF. The CDR3 DNA reads as TGTGCCAGTCATCCCCCACTGGAGCGGCACACCGGGGAGCTGTTTTTT.

This CDR3 is CASRIGENEQYF. The CDR3 nucleotides read TGCGCCAGCAGGATCGGAGAGAACGAGCAGTACTTC. The V call is TRBV10-2, the J call TRBJ2-7; D is unresolved. Germline V lookup: CDR1 WSHSY, CDR2 SAAADI. The V end was cut by 6 bases, the J end by 5 bases, with 11 bases between. The CDR3 length is 12 residues.

CDR3: CASSFTSGSANTGELFF. CDR3 bases: TGTGCCAGTAGTTTCACTAGCGGGAGTGCGAACACCGGGGAGCTGTTTTTT. V and J are TRBV19 and TRBJ2-2, with 11 positions matching TRBD2. Losses at the gene ends were 5 bases for V and 0 bases for J; bases not matched to a gene: 5. Germline lookup yields CDR1 LNHDA and CDR2 SQIVND (reference sequence). This CDR3 spans 17 amino acids.

Notes on this clone: Other DNA sequences in the same sample also yield this CDR3. The V and J genes are TRBV5-1 and TRBJ2-5; D is possibly TRBD2 (5 bases). This CDR3 region has 13 residues. Germline CDR1 reads SGHRS; CDR2 reads YFSETQ. V lost 0 bases, J lost 3 bases, and 6 bases lay in between. CDR3 in DNA: TGCGCCAGCAGCTTGGAACTAGAAGAGACCCAGTACTTC. Translating gives CASSLELEETQYF.

The chain combines TRBV9 with TRBJ2-7; 7 bases agree with TRBD2. The ends lost 3 bases at V and 0 bases at J; junction bases unmatched: 3. The germline V gene has CDR1 SGDLS and CDR2 YYNGEE. The CDR3 is 14 residues long. The CDR3 loop reads CASSASGYSYEQYF. CDR3 sequence (DNA): TGTGCCAGCAGCGCTAGCGGTTACTCCTACGAGCAGTACTTC.

This rearrangement joins TRBV5-4 to TRBJ2-7; D is possibly TRBD1 (5 bases). The CDR3 runs to 14 residues. Per germline, CDR1 SGHNT and CDR2 YYREEE (reference sequence). With 2 bases removed from V and 7 bases from J, the gap between germline ends came to 16 bases. In nucleotides, the CDR3 is TGTGCCAGCAGCTTAGGGCAGGGTCATGGGGAGCAGTACTTC. As protein: CASSLGQGHGEQYF.

The V and J genes are TRBV7-9 and TRBJ2-1, with 9 bases matching TRBD2. Germline CDR1 is SEHNR and CDR2 is FQNEAQ (reference sequence). The CDR3 runs to 17 residues. Trimming at V came to 3 bases and at J to 2 bases, leaving 8 bases not matched to a gene. The CDR3 nucleotides read TGTGCCAGCAGCTTGTTTAGACTAGCGGTAACCTACAATGAGCAGTTCTTC. Residues: CASSLFRLAVTYNEQFF.

The V gene is TRBV11-2, the J gene TRBJ1-4, with D unresolved. The CDR3 length is 12 residues. Per germline, CDR1 SGHAT and CDR2 FQNNGV. The V gene lost 2 bases and the J gene lost 7 bases, with 5 bases spanning the gap. In DNA, the CDR3 is TGTGCCAGCAGCTTACCCAGTGAAAAACTGTTTTTT. It translates to CASSLPSEKLFF.

This rearrangement joins TRBV11-3 to TRBJ2-1; 10 bases are a match to TRBD2. Germline values: CDR1 SGHNT, CDR2 YENEEA. V trimming: 0 bases; J trimming: 4 bases; junction bases outside the gene matches: 3. The CDR3 is 16 residues long. CDR3 sequence: CASSLELAGPYNEQFF. The CDR3, as DNA: TGTGCCAGCAGCTTAGAACTAGCGGGGCCTTACAATGAGCAGTTCTTC.

The chain couples TRBV10-3 to TRBJ2-1; D may match TRBD1 or TRBD2 (5 bases each). The CDR3 spans 14 residues. The germline V gene encodes CDR1 ENHRY and CDR2 SYGVKD. Trimming took off 0 bases at V and 7 bases at J, with 10 bases between the two ends. This chain's CDR3 is CAISESRGENEQFF. CDR3 nucleotide sequence: TGTGCCATCAGTGAGTCCCGAGGGGAAAATGAGCAGTTCTTC.

In its sample, this clone was seen once. The chain is built from TRBV7-9 and TRBJ2-3; D remains ambiguous. Germline CDR1 and CDR2: SEHNR and FQNEAQ (reference sequence). This CDR3 is built from 14 residues. V was cut by 1 base and J by 5 bases, with 10 bases left in between. The CDR3: CASSLEGLEDTQYF. DNA for the CDR3: TGTGCCAGCAGCTTAGAAGGGCTGGAAGATACGCAGTATTTT.

In its sample, this clone was seen once. The chain employs TRBV5-4 and TRBJ1-2, with D perhaps matching TRBD1 (6 bases). With 2 bases removed from V and 4 bases from J, the gap between germline ends came to 9 bases. The CDR3 is 13 residues long. The germline CDR1 and CDR2 sequences are SGHNT and YYREEE (reference sequence). CDR3 in amino acids: CASSLQGRYGYTF. The DNA of the CDR3 is TGTGCCAGCAGCTTACAGGGACGCTATGGCTACACCTTC.

V and J are TRBV27 and TRBJ2-7; TRBD1 is a possible D gene (5 bases). Between the trimmed V and J ends, which lost 10 bases and 2 bases, there was a span of 6 bases. CDR3 size: 10 residues. From germline, CDR1 is MNHEY and CDR2 SMNVEV (reference sequence). CDR3 coding DNA: TGTGCCACCAGGGCCTACGAGCAGTACTTC. Encoded protein: CATRAYEQYF.

This chain joins TRBV19 and TRBJ2-3, with TRBD2 as a possible D gene (5 bases). The CDR3 length is 15 residues. The V end was cut by 4 bases, the J end by 0 bases, with 11 bases between. Germline V lookup: CDR1 LNHDA, CDR2 SQIVND (reference sequence). The CDR3 nucleotides are TGTGCCAGTAGTACCGAGGGTCTGAGCACAGATACGCAGTATTTT. Protein: CASSTEGLSTDTQYF.

CDR3 nucleotide sequence: TGTGCCATCAGTGAGTCAAGGGGACTTAGTGGAAATGAGCAGTTCTTC. This encodes CAISESRGLSGNEQFF. This chain connects TRBV10-3 to TRBJ2-1; a possible D gene is TRBD2 (6 bases). V lost 0 bases to trimming and J lost 7 bases, with 16 bases between them. The CDR3 has 16 amino acids. Germline-derived CDR1 and CDR2 are ENHRY and SYGVKD.

The sample holds one count of this clone. At the DNA level, this CDR3 is encoded by other sequences in the same sample as well. This chain uses TRBV6-5 with TRBJ2-5; D may be TRBD1 or TRBD2 (6 bases each). The CDR3 runs 13 residues. CDR1 is MNHEY and CDR2 is SVGAGI in the germline V gene. The V gene lost 5 bases and the J gene lost 5 bases, with 12 bases spanning the gap. Written as DNA, the CDR3 is TGTGCCAGCAGTCCGCCGGGGGCGGAGACCCAGTACTTC. It translates to CASSPPGAETQYF.

This clone was seen a single time. V and J are TRBV30 and TRBJ2-7; TRBD1 agrees at 8 bases. The germline V gene encodes CDR1 GTSNPN and CDR2 SVGIG (reference sequence). The trim removed 3 bases at V and 1 base at J, leaving 5 bases unmatched. The CDR3 consists of 14 residues. CDR3 amino acids: CAWRGQGASYEQYF. The CDR3 DNA reads as TGTGCCTGGAGGGGGCAGGGGGCATCCTACGAGCAGTACTTC.

A single count supports this clone. The genes are TRBV4-2 and TRBJ2-7, with D tentatively TRBD2 (6 bases). V shed 0 bases and J shed 0 bases, with 12 bases lying between them. The CDR3 has 16 residues. Looked up from germline, CDR1 is LGHNA and CDR2 is YNFKEQ. CDR3 nucleotides: TGTGCCAGCAGCCAAGAAGACCTTAGCGGCTCCTACGAGCAGTACTTC. Translating gives CASSQEDLSGSYEQYF.

The CDR3 bases are TGTGCCAGCAGCTTGGTGGACGAGGGGTCCTACGAGCAGTACTTC. The encoded protein is CASSLVDEGSYEQYF. The rearrangement links TRBV5-8 to TRBJ2-7; D could derive from TRBD1 or TRBD2 (5 bases each). V lost 0 bases, J lost 1 base, and 11 bases lay in between. The CDR3 covers 15 residues. CDR1 and CDR2 from the germline V gene are SGHTS and YDEGEE.

The rearrangement joins TRBV7-2 to TRBJ1-5, with D maybe TRBD1 (5 bases). The CDR3 covers 13 residues. Trimming cost V 2 bases and J 5 bases, with 7 bases left between them. The V gene's germline CDR1 is SGHTA and CDR2 FQGNSA. CDR3 DNA sequence: TGTGCCAGCAGCTTAATGGGGGATCAGCCCCAGCATTTT. Translated, it gives CASSLMGDQPQHF.

The rearrangement joins TRBV2 to TRBJ2-5; 10 bases align to TRBD1. V lost 6 bases and J lost 14; bases outside the gene matches: 9. CDR1 and CDR2 from the germline V gene are SNHLY and FYNNEI. The CDR3 has 12 residues. This CDR3 reads CASRGQGTTLYF. The CDR3 DNA is TGTGCCAGCAGGGGACAGGGGACCACGCTATACTTC. The full variable domain, with the rest looked up from reference TRBV2 and TRBJ2-5, is EPEVTQTPSHQVTQMGQEVILRCVPISNHLYFYWYRQILGQKVEFLVSFYNNEISEKSEIFDDQFSVERPDGSNFTLKIRSTKLEDSAMYFCASRGQGTTLYFGPGTRLLVL.

The rearrangement uses TRBV28 and TRBJ1-5, with 7 positions matching TRBD1. With V trimmed by 7 bases and J by 1 base, 7 bases remained unmatched. Germline V gives CDR1 MDHEN, CDR2 SYDVKM. The length of the CDR3 is 15 residues. In DNA form, the CDR3 reads TGTGCCAGCACTCCCCAGGGACAGAGCAATCAGCCCCAGCATTTT. As protein: CASTPQGQSNQPQHF.

A note on this clone: The sample contains more than one DNA sequence encoding this CDR3. V gene TRBV4-3 combines with J gene TRBJ2-7, with D possibly TRBD1 on 6 matching bases. This CDR3 is 14 amino acids long. CDR1 and CDR2 from the germline V gene are LGHNA and YSLEER. Between the trimmed V and J ends, which lost 0 bases and 3 bases, there was a span of 9 bases. CDR3 sequence (DNA): TGCGCCAGCAGCCAAGAAGCCAGGGGCTACGAGCAGTACTTC. Its protein product is CASSQEARGYEQYF.

For this clone: Other DNA sequences in the sample encode the same CDR3. This chain uses TRBV5-1 with TRBJ2-3; no reliable D call. Trimming shortened V by 5 bases and J by 0 bases, and 7 bases separated the two germline ends. Germline lookup yields CDR1 SGHRS and CDR2 YFSETQ. The CDR3 is 13 residues long. The DNA of the CDR3 is TGCGCCAGCAGTTGGACGAGCACAGATACGCAGTATTTT. Protein product: CASSWTSTDTQYF.

The genes are TRBV5-4 and TRBJ2-1, with a possible D match to TRBD1 (6 bases). The CDR3 consists of 13 residues. V shed 1 base and J shed 6 bases, with 8 bases lying between them. Germline V gene lookup returns CDR1 SGHNT and CDR2 YYREEE (reference sequence). The CDR3 DNA reads as TGTGCCAGCAGCTTGCCCAGGGGCAATGAGCAGTTCTTC. It encodes CASSLPRGNEQFF. The whole variable domain, remainder taken from reference TRBV5-4 and TRBJ2-1, is ETGVTQSPTHLIKTRGQQVTLRCSSQSGHNTVSWYQQALGQGPQFIFQYYREEENGRGNFPPRFSGLQFPNYSSELNVNALELDDSALYLCASSLPRGNEQFFGPGTRLTVL.

V gene TRBV5-4 combines with J gene TRBJ2-7, with 10 bases that match TRBD2. Germline V CDR1 and CDR2: SGHNT, YYREEE (reference sequence). The V gene end was trimmed by 3 bases and the J gene end by 2 bases; junction bases not matched to a gene: 8. The length of the CDR3 is 16 residues. The CDR3 loop reads CASSSFTSGMPYEQYF. DNA of the CDR3: TGTGCCAGCAGCTCCTTCACTAGCGGGATGCCCTACGAGCAGTACTTC.